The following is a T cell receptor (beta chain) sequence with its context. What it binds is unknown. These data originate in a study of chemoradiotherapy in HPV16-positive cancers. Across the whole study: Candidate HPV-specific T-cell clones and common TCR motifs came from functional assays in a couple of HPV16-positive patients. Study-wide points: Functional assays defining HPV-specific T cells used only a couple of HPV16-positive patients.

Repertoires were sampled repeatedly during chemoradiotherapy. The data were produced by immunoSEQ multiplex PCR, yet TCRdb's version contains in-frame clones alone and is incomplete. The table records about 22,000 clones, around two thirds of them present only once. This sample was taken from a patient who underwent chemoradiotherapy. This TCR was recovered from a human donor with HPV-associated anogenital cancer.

The CDR3 bases are TGTGCCAGCAGTCACCGGGACAGGGAAGGCTACACCTTC. It codes for CASSHRDREGYTF. The genes are TRBV6-5 and TRBJ1-2; 9 nucleotides agree with TRBD1. Trimming removed 5 bases from V and 8 bases from J; junction bases left unmatched: 6. The CDR3 runs 13 residues. The germline V gene encodes CDR1 MNHEY and CDR2 SVGAGI.